These T cell receptor beta chains were read from a single sample in a study of blood T cell repertoires in COVID-19. The table came from immunoSEQ multiplex PCR; TCRdb's copy has only in-frame clones and leaves some out. The sample includes fewer than 350,000 clones, about 90% of them seen just once. Sequencing input: peripheral blood. These TCRs come from a woman aged 30 to 39 with COVID-19, enrolled during active disease. The CDR3 runs from the conserved cysteine through the conserved F or W. Fields, in order: V gene, J gene, CDR3 protein.

>TRBV3-1/TRBV3-2|TRBJ2-1
CASSLRDASYNEQFF
>TRBV11-2|TRBJ2-2
CASALSGGLFFGELFF
>TRBV11-2|TRBJ1-4
CASSPRDRGNEKLFF
>TRBV24-1|TRBJ1-2
CATSEGPGQGVDGYTF
>TRBV4-1|TRBJ1-1
CASSQDLSPRPTEAFF
>TRBV9|TRBJ1-1
CASSEPSDRRMNTEAFF
>TRBV3-1/TRBV3-2|TRBJ2-3
CASSPWRAGFTDTQYF
>TRBV7-9|TRBJ1-2
CASSSDRGLIYGYTF
>TRBV19|TRBJ2-3
CASSAETVSADTQYF
>TRBV9|TRBJ1-1
CASSVGAGSTEAFF
>TRBV10-1|TRBJ2-2
CGLGTGSSGELFF
>TRBV4-1|TRBJ2-7
CASSQDQRGAYEQYF
>TRBV28|TRBJ2-7
CASDFVTSGGFGEQYF
>TRBV29-1|TRBJ2-3
CCGWSHTDTQYF
>TRBV7-2|TRBJ1-2
CASSLVHNNYGYTF
>TRBV7-9|TRBJ2-1
CASSLLAQNEQFF
>TRBV19|TRBJ2-1
CASSPPTFPNEQFF
>TRBV10-2|TRBJ2-1
CASKGLDAYNEQFF
>TRBV10-3|TRBJ2-3
CAISELTPGGGSTDTQYF
>TRBV18|TRBJ1-1
CASSGLGSEAFF
>TRBV2|TRBJ2-1
CASRVLAGGALYNEQFF
>TRBV5-6|TRBJ2-1
CASSWGGNEQFF
>TRBV30|TRBJ1-1
CAYTTGGNTEAFF
>TRBV6-5|TRBJ1-6
CASRGGRGNSPLHF
>TRBV11-2|TRBJ1-2
CASSPRGSGGYTF
>TRBV6-6|TRBJ2-7
CASSTVPPYEQYF